This paragraph covers one TCR beta chain sequence. No antigen is known for it. Focal radiation with ipilimumab CTLA-4 blockade was given to patients with chemo-refractory metastatic non-small-cell lung cancer. Assay used: immunoSEQ multiplex PCR; TCRdb lists only in-frame clones, some missing. The table lists more than 40,000 clones, 55% to 80% of them singletons. Trimming took 1 base from V and 0 from J; bases not matched to a gene: 5. CDR1 and CDR2 (germline): SNHLY, FYNNEI. The CDR3 extends over 17 amino acids. The sample originates from a study of radiotherapy plus CTLA-4 blockade in lung cancer. Overall study context: Disease control was seen in approximately 30% of patients, objective responses in about 19%.

Findings and limits, study-wide: Blood saw expansion of tumor-derived TCR clones after radiotherapy plus ipilimumab. Reports identified early blood T cell clone dynamics, with interferon-beta, as the best response predictor.

This sequence was found in a human donor with non-small cell lung cancer who had a partial response to radiotherapy plus ipilimumab. The sequenced sample was peripheral blood, obtained from a patient treated with radiotherapy plus ipilimumab. The chain employs TRBV2 and TRBJ1-4, with 7 bases that match TRBD1. The CDR3 is CASSEDDRDATNEKLFF. The CDR3 nucleotides are TGTGCCAGCAGTGAAGACGACAGGGATGCAACTAATGAAAAACTGTTTTTT.